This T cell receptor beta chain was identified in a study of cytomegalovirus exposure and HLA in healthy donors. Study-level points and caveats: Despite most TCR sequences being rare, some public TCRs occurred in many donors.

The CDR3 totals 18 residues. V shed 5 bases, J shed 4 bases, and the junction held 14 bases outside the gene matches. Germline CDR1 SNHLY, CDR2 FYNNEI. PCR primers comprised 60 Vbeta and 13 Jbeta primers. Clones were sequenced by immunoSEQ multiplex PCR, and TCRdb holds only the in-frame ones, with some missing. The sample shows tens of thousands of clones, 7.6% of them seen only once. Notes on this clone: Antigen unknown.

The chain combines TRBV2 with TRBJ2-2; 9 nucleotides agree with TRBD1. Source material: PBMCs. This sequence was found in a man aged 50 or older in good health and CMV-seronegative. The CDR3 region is CASSYWDRELLGTGELFF. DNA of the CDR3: TGTGCCAGCAGTTACTGGGACAGGGAATTGTTGGGCACCGGGGAGCTGTTTTTT.